The 13 T cell receptor beta chains in this list originate from one sample, sequenced in a study of blood T cell repertoires in COVID-19. Here immunoSEQ multiplex PCR was the method, and the copy in TCRdb shows in-frame clones only, minus some. The table records 290,000 or so clones, approximately 93% of them present only once. The specimen was peripheral blood. The source is a woman aged 25 to 39 with COVID-19, enrolled during active disease.

The chain employs TRBV5-1 and TRBJ2-5; D is undetermined. Trimming removed 0 bases from V and 6 bases from J, with 15 bases in between. The CDR3 is 15 amino acids. Germline V gene lookup returns CDR1 SGHRS and CDR2 YFSETQ. This chain's CDR3 is CASSLAQAGAQTQYF. The CDR3 DNA reads as TGCGCCAGCAGCTTGGCCCAGGCAGGCGCTCAGACCCAGTACTTC.

About this clone itself: One end of the junction varies from germline; a read error may be responsible. The V and J genes are TRBV29-1 and TRBJ1-2; tentatively, D is TRBD1 (6 bases). Germline V gene lookup returns CDR1 SQVTM and CDR2 ANQGSEA. CDR3 length: 12 amino acids. CDR3 DNA: TGCAGCGTTGAAGGGGCAGATAAAGGACAGCACTTC. Translation gives CSVEGADKGQHF.

The gene calls are TRBV5-4 and TRBJ1-1, with D possibly TRBD1 on 6 matching bases. Between the trimmed V and J ends, which lost 4 bases and 4 bases, there was a span of 17 bases. CDR3 length: 15 residues. The germline gives CDR1 SGHNT, CDR2 YYREEE (reference sequence). This CDR3 is CASSRDPGEGTEAFF. CDR3 in DNA: TGTGCCAGCAGCCGGGATCCAGGGGAGGGCACTGAAGCTTTCTTT.

This chain connects TRBV29-1 to TRBJ2-7; no clear D. The CDR3 runs to 11 residues. Germline loops: CDR1 SQVTM, CDR2 ANQGSEA. Trimming removed 5 bases at V and 1 base at J, with 6 bases between. This CDR3 is CSVQVSYEQYF. The DNA for the CDR3 is TGCAGCGTTCAGGTGTCCTACGAGCAGTACTTC.

The chain employs TRBV6-5 and TRBJ2-7, with D tentatively TRBD1 (7 bases). Germline CDR1 is MNHEY and CDR2 is SVGAGI. Between the trimmed V and J ends, which lost 10 bases and 1 base, there was a span of 17 bases. This CDR3 contains 14 residues. CDR3 in DNA: TGTGCCACGACATTCCCAGGGGGGTCCTACGAGCAGTACTTC. This codes for CATTFPGGSYEQYF.

In its sample, this clone was seen a few times. The chain has TRBV4-1 and TRBJ2-1, with a weak D call TRBD1 (5 bases). Trimming left V 2 bases short and J 12 bases short, with 14 bases between. This CDR3 is 13 amino acids long. CDR1 is MGHRA and CDR2 is YSYEKL in the germline V gene. CDR3 sequence reads: CASSQSERGGQFF. The CDR3 DNA follows: TGCGCCAGCAGCCAAAGTGAAAGGGGTGGGCAGTTCTTC.

The chain couples TRBV9 to TRBJ2-1; D possibly corresponds to TRBD1 (5 bases). Trimming removed 3 bases from V and 4 bases from J, with 11 bases in between. Germline CDR1 and CDR2: SGDLS and YYNGEE. This CDR3 region has 14 residues. CDR3: CASSAQGAYNEQFF. CDR3 nucleotides: TGTGCCAGCAGCGCTCAAGGGGCTTACAATGAGCAGTTCTTC.

This clone was recorded only once. The chain combines TRBV27 with TRBJ1-4, with TRBD1 matching 7 bases. Trimming cost V 5 bases and J 3 bases; bases outside gene matches: 3. The V gene's germline CDR1 is MNHEY and CDR2 SMNVEV (reference sequence). The CDR3 has 14 amino acids. The chain's CDR3 is CASSPGTANEKLFF. In nucleotides, the CDR3 is TGTGCCAGCAGTCCCGGGACAGCTAATGAAAAACTGTTTTTT.

The rearrangement links TRBV4-1 to TRBJ2-1; 11 positions match TRBD2. Trimming cost V 1 base and J 4 bases; bases outside gene matches: 9. The CDR3 is 18 residues long. From germline, CDR1 is MGHRA and CDR2 YSYEKL. Written as DNA, the CDR3 is TGCGCCAGCAGCCAAGTAGGGACTAGCGGAAACATTTACAATGAGCAGTTCTTC. It is translated as CASSQVGTSGNIYNEQFF.

V and J are TRBV5-5 and TRBJ1-3; possibly TRBD1 for D (5 bases). Germline V gene lookup returns CDR1 SGHKS and CDR2 YYEKEE (reference sequence). Trimming pared 5 bases from V and 6 bases from J, leaving 9 bases between. This CDR3 region has 12 residues. The CDR3 DNA follows: TGTGCCAGCAGTCGACAGTCAAACACCATATATTTT. Translated, it gives CASSRQSNTIYF.

The genes are TRBV10-1 and TRBJ1-1, with a possible D match to TRBD1 (6 bases). Deletions cut 4 bases from V and 4 bases from J, with 13 bases between. Germline assignment: CDR1 WNHNN and CDR2 SYGVQD (reference sequence). This CDR3 has 14 residues. CDR3 sequence (DNA): TGCGCCAGCAGTGTGGGGGCTGTAGGCACTGAAGCTTTCTTT. This gives the protein CASSVGAVGTEAFF.

J is TRBJ2-3 and V is TRBV28, with a tentative D call TRBD1 (5 bases). Germline V gives CDR1 MDHEN, CDR2 SYDVKM. The CDR3 has 15 residues. Trimming removed 8 bases from V and 0 bases from J, with 15 bases in between. CDR3 DNA: TGTGCCAGCGGGGCCCCTGACGGCAGCACAGATACGCAGTATTTT. Its translation is CASGAPDGSTDTQYF.

CDR3 in DNA: TGTGCCAGCAGCCACGACACTAGTAAGACAGGGCAGAAGACCCAGTACTTC. It codes for CASSHDTSKTGQKTQYF. The V gene is TRBV3-1 (or the pseudogene TRBV3-2), the J gene TRBJ2-5; 7 positions agree with TRBD1. Germline loops: CDR1 LGHDT, CDR2 YNNKEL (reference sequence). The CDR3 extends over 17 amino acids. Unmatched junction bases numbered 16, after V lost 3 bases and J lost 6 bases.